Detailed here is one TCR beta chain. The data were taken from a study of shared clonotypes between healthy human individuals. Trimming removed 5 bases at V and 7 bases at J, with 20 bases between. The CDR3 loop spans 15 amino acids. The germline gives CDR1 MNHNY, CDR2 SVGAGI (reference sequence). Sorted-subset replicate PCR reactions contained 200 ng DNA, corresponding to some 29,000 T cell genomes. Measured with immunoSEQ multiplex PCR; TCRdb has only the in-frame clones, and not every one. The sample lists millions of clones, 90% to 95% occurring once. The receptor was isolated from a man younger than 35 in good health. This sequence joins TRBV6-6 and TRBJ1-2; TRBD1 might be the D (6 bases). Sequencing used naive CD4+ T cells sorted from blood. Subset reported: CD45RA+ positively selected. The CDR3 nucleotides are TGTGCCAGCAGTCCCTCAGAAGGGGGGATTACTGGCTACACCTTC. Translation: CASSPSEGGITGYTF.